This T cell receptor (beta chain) was sequenced during a study of CD8 T cells in ankylosing spondylitis. Construction of TCR beta libraries was performed using quantitative 5'-RACE with molecular barcodes. Each CDR3 protein is one row after TCRdb ran MiXCR on the 5' RACE reads. The sample yields around 150,000 distinct CDR3 sequences, under 45% seen once. Sequences were obtained from synovial fluid, either unsorted or a sorted T cell fraction (not recorded which). The sequence was collected from a male donor with ankylosing spondylitis.

CDR3 sequence (DNA): TGTGCCAGCAGGGAGGGGCTGATGTATAATTCACCCCTCCACTTT. Its protein product is CASREGLMYNSPLHF. This sequence joins TRBV6-1 and TRBJ1-6; possible D gene TRBD1, 5 bases. CDR1 and CDR2 (germline): MNHNS, SASEGT. There are 15 residues in the CDR3. The V gene lost 6 bases and the J gene lost 4 bases, with 13 bases spanning the gap.